The clone carrying this T cell receptor beta chain was counted many times. What it binds is not known. This entry is derived from a study of T cells in Graves' hyperthyroidism and ophthalmopathy. Study-wide results and caveats: Most thyroid clonotypes that were expanded above 0.001 also turned up in blood.

TCR beta CDR3 sequences were amplified from RNA transcripts. HTBI primers were employed in a first-round RT-PCR of the TCR CDR3. TCRdb used MiXCR to reprocess the multiplex PCR reads, holding one entry per CDR3 protein. This table holds about 290,000 distinct CDR3 sequences, approximately 12% found once. CDR1 is SGHAT, CDR2 FQNNGV, per germline. The CDR3 consists of 14 residues. Deletions cut 10 bases from V and 10 bases from J, with 24 bases between. Each diagnosis was grounded in clinical symptoms, serum thyroxine and TRAb, thyroid ultrasound, and orbital computed tomography. Fresh peripheral blood, around 9.3 ml, was the source of the PBMCs.

The receptor was isolated from a woman in her twenties or thirties with Graves' hyperthyroidism that later progressed to Graves' ophthalmopathy. The source material was blood. The rearrangement joins TRBV11-2 to TRBJ2-3; D is perhaps TRBD2 (6 bases). The DNA for the CDR3 is TGTGCCACCGCACGGGAGATTGGCCAAAGGGCGCAGTATTTT. Translating gives CATAREIGQRAQYF.